The 6 T cell receptor beta chains below come from one sample, sequenced in a study of spatial heterogeneity in lung cancer. TCRdb re-called the 5' RACE reads with MiXCR, one entry per CDR3 protein. The profile covers 35,000 to 45,000 distinct CDR3 sequences, with around 5% appearing a single time and approximately 25% taken by the ten largest. Documented time point: sample taken at primary tumor resection. This sample comprised PBMCs, obtained at surgery. These receptor sequences come from a female donor with early-stage non-small cell lung cancer.

This clonotype was detected a few times. The V gene is TRBV6-4, the J gene TRBJ1-2, with D perhaps matching TRBD1 (6 bases). The CDR3 length is 11 residues. V was pared by 6 bases and J by 8 bases, with 10 bases between. The germline CDR1 and CDR2 sequences are MRHNA and SNTAGT. CDR3 sequence (DNA): TGTGCCAGCAGCCAGGGGCGAGGCTACACCTTC. It yields the protein CASSQGRGYTF.

This clonotype was seen many times. This chain connects TRBV20-1 to TRBJ2-3; 10 bases align to TRBD1. The CDR3 is 15 amino acids. Unmatched junction bases numbered 9, after V lost 5 bases and J lost 4 bases. Germline CDR1 and CDR2: DFQATT and SNEGSKA (reference sequence). The CDR3 sequence: CSAHRQGASSDTQYF. CDR3 nucleotides: TGCAGTGCTCACCGACAGGGGGCTAGCTCAGATACGCAGTATTTT.

In its sample, this clonotype was seen a few times. The V and J genes are TRBV7-2 and TRBJ1-2, with D possibly TRBD1 on 5 matching bases. The germline V and J ends were trimmed by 4 bases and 2 bases, with 11 bases remaining between them. Germline V lookup: CDR1 SGHTA, CDR2 FQGNSA. CDR3 length: 14 amino acids. CDR3 nucleotides: TGTGCCAGCAGCTCCAGCAGGGACAACTATGGCTACACCTTC. Its protein is CASSSSRDNYGYTF.

This clonotype was counted at least ten times. The genes are TRBV7-6 and TRBJ1-5, with unresolved D. Looked up from germline, CDR1 is SGHVS and CDR2 is FNYEAQ. Trimming took 5 bases from V and 4 from J, leaving 9 bases between them. The length of the CDR3 is 13 residues. CDR3 sequence: CASSPRKNQPQHF. CDR3 nucleotides: TGTGCCAGCAGCCCAAGGAAGAATCAGCCCCAGCATTTT.

The sample holds many counts of this clonotype. The gene calls are TRBV2 and TRBJ1-6; tentatively, D is TRBD1 (5 bases). The CDR3 length is 14 residues. Germline-derived CDR1 and CDR2 are SNHLY and FYNNEI. Trimming removed 7 bases at V and 7 bases at J, with 14 bases between. DNA of the CDR3: TGTGCCAGCACCGGGAGGGGCGGGAATTCACCCCTCCACTTT. This sequence encodes CASTGRGGNSPLHF. The variable domain in full, with the rest retrieved from reference TRBV2 and TRBJ1-6, is EPEVTQTPSHQVTQMGQEVILRCVPISNHLYFYWYRQILGQKVEFLVSFYNNEISEKSEIFDDQFSVERPDGSNFTLKIRSTKLEDSAMYFCASTGRGGNSPLHFGNGTRLTVT.

This clonotype was recorded at least ten times. The rearrangement links TRBV7-2 to TRBJ1-6, with a possible D match to TRBD1 (6 bases). This CDR3 spans 15 amino acids. Deletions cut 1 base from V and 7 bases from J, with 11 bases between. Germline V gene lookup returns CDR1 SGHTA and CDR2 FQGNSA. CDR3: CASSLGTVKNSPLHF. CDR3 nucleotides: TGTGCCAGCAGCTTAGGGACAGTAAAAAATTCACCCCTCCACTTT. The variable domain in full, completed from reference TRBV7-2 and TRBJ1-6, reads GAGVSQSPSNKVTEKGKDVELRCDPISGHTALYWYRQSLGQGLEFLIYFQGNSAPDKSGLPSDRFSAERTGGSVSTLTIQRTQQEDSAVYLCASSLGTVKNSPLHFGNGTRLTVT.